These 22 T cell receptor beta chains were sequenced from one sample in a study of OX40 agonist ivuxolimab in advanced cancers. TCRdb's copy holds only in-frame clones and misses some; the assay was immunoSEQ multiplex PCR. The table includes around 45,000 clones, around nine tenths detected once. Sequencing used CD4+ or CD8+ T cells sorted from blood, obtained in a trial of the OX40 agonist ivuxolimab. The receptor source for this set is an adult with an advanced solid tumor such as melanoma, head and neck, liver or kidney cancer.

The chain joins TRBV11-3 to TRBJ2-1; the match to TRBD2 covers 10 bases. Losses at the gene ends were 3 bases for V and 7 bases for J; bases not matched to a gene: 9. The CDR3 is made up of 16 amino acids. Germline CDR1 SGHNT, CDR2 YENEEA. The CDR3 here is CASSFMGLAGANEQFF. CDR3 nucleotide sequence: TGTGCCAGCAGCTTCATGGGGCTAGCGGGAGCGAATGAGCAGTTCTTC. Full variable domain (remainder filled in from reference TRBV11-3 and TRBJ2-1): EAGVVQSPRYKIIEKKQPVAFWCNPISGHNTLYWYLQNLGQGPELLIRYENEEAVDDSQLPKDRFSAERLKGVDSTLKIQPAELGDSAVYLCASSFMGLAGANEQFFGPGTRLTVL.

Regarding this clone: Within the sample, other DNA sequences also encode this same CDR3. The chain is built from TRBV29-1 and TRBJ1-1; 9 bases align to TRBD1. The junction had 10 bases not matched to a gene; V was cut back by 1 base and J by 10 bases. This CDR3 spans 14 amino acids. Germline V gene data show CDR1 as SQVTM and CDR2 as ANQGSEA. The CDR3 region has the DNA TGCAGCGTTGAAGGGACAGGGGTAGGTTCGGGAGCTTTCTTT. This encodes CSVEGTGVGSGAFF.

The chain couples TRBV10-3 to TRBJ1-1; D perhaps matches TRBD1 (6 bases). CDR3 length: 12 residues. The germline CDR1 and CDR2 sequences are ENHRY and SYGVKD. The V and J ends lost 7 bases and 5 bases respectively, with 11 bases between them. The CDR3 region has the DNA TGTGCCATCAATAGGGGGGGGACTGAAGCTTTCTTT. The encoded protein is CAINRGGTEAFF.

This clone was seen only a few times. The chain combines TRBV19 with TRBJ1-2; a possible D gene is TRBD1 (5 bases). Germline loops: CDR1 LNHDA, CDR2 SQIVND (reference sequence). CDR3 length equals 13 residues. V gave up 4 bases and J gave up 8 bases, with 14 bases separating them. This CDR3 reads CASSTPQGRGYTF. CDR3 sequence (DNA): TGTGCCAGTAGTACCCCCCAGGGTCGGGGCTACACCTTC.

V usage is TRBV5-8 and J usage is TRBJ2-7; TRBD2 aligns across 8 bases. This CDR3 region has 16 residues. Germline CDR1 is SGHTS and CDR2 is YDEGEE. The ends lost 2 bases at V and 4 bases at J; junction bases unmatched: 11. DNA of the CDR3: TGTGCCAGCAGCTTTGGAGTCTGGAGCGGGAGATACGAGCAGTACTTC. Translating it yields CASSFGVWSGRYEQYF. The variable domain in full, with the rest retrieved from reference TRBV5-8 and TRBJ2-7, is EAGVTQSPTHLIKTRGQQATLRCSPISGHTSVYWYQQALGLGLQFLLWYDEGEERNRGNFPPRFSGRQFPNYSSELNVNALELEDSALYLCASSFGVWSGRYEQYFGPGTRLTVT.

This chain connects TRBV11-3 to TRBJ2-5; 7 nucleotides match TRBD2. The CDR3 loop spans 17 amino acids. Germline V gives CDR1 SGHNT, CDR2 YENEEA. V shed 5 bases and J 5 bases; nucleotides not matched to a gene: 17. CDR3 region: CASSPPGASGGRETQYF. The CDR3 DNA sequence: TGTGCCAGCAGCCCCCCCGGGGCTAGCGGAGGGCGGGAGACCCAGTACTTC.

This chain joins TRBV7-2 and TRBJ1-4, with D hard to call. Germline lookup yields CDR1 SGHTA and CDR2 FQGNSA. This CDR3 has 13 amino acids. V dropped 3 bases and J dropped 11 bases, with 13 bases sitting between them. Written as DNA, the CDR3 is TGTGCCAGCAGCTTTAGGGAAGAAGCCAAACTGTTTTTT. Its translation is CASSFREEAKLFF.

The chain is built from TRBV7-6 and TRBJ1-1, with TRBD1 identical over 7 bases. The CDR3 runs to 15 residues. Germline assignment: CDR1 SGHVS and CDR2 FNYEAQ. Losses at the gene ends were 5 bases for V and 4 bases for J; bases not matched to a gene: 10. CDR3 sequence reads: CASSPDVNRGTEAFF. CDR3 DNA: TGTGCCAGCAGCCCTGACGTTAACAGGGGCACTGAAGCTTTCTTT.

The chain links TRBV5-1 to TRBJ2-3, with 9 bases lining up with TRBD2. V trimming: 0 bases; J trimming: 5 bases; junction bases outside the gene matches: 7. Per germline, CDR1 SGHRS and CDR2 YFSETQ. The CDR3 extends over 16 amino acids. CDR3 DNA: TGCGCCAGCAGCTTGGAGGTAGCGGGAGTAGGAGATACGCAGTATTTT. Amino acid sequence: CASSLEVAGVGDTQYF. The whole variable domain, filled in from reference TRBV5-1 and TRBJ2-3, reads KAGVTQTPRYLIKTRGQQVTLSCSPISGHRSVSWYQQTPGQGLQFLFEYFSETQRNKGNFPGRFSGRQFSNSRSEMNVSTLELGDSALYLCASSLEVAGVGDTQYFGPGTRLTVL.

The J gene is TRBJ2-2, the V gene TRBV7-6; D ambiguous. Germline loops: CDR1 SGHVS, CDR2 FNYEAQ. This CDR3 has 16 amino acids. Trimming pared 3 bases from V and 0 bases from J, leaving 11 bases between. The CDR3 nucleotides read TGTGCCAGCAGCTTGAGGAACAGCGCGAACACCGGGGAGCTGTTTTTT. Protein: CASSLRNSANTGELFF.

The chain recombines TRBV15 with TRBJ2-3; 7 nucleotides align to TRBD2. The germline V gene has CDR1 LNHNV and CDR2 YYDKDF (reference sequence). After removal of 5 bases from V and 1 base from J, the junction contained 3 bases not matched to a gene. The length of the CDR3 is 14 residues. CDR3 sequence (DNA): TGTGCCACCAGCCCTACTAGCGGCACAGATACGCAGTATTTT. It is translated as CATSPTSGTDTQYF.

The J gene is TRBJ1-6, the V gene TRBV7-8; D gene ambiguous. This CDR3 has 16 amino acids. Trimming pared 1 base from V and 8 bases from J, leaving 15 bases between. CDR1 is SGHVS, CDR2 FQNEAQ, per germline. The CDR3 DNA reads TGTGCCAGCAGCTTAGAATACGGACCCTTGGATTCACCCCTCCACTTT. Protein sequence: CASSLEYGPLDSPLHF.

V and J are TRBV19 and TRBJ1-2, with no clear D. There are 15 residues in the CDR3. Trimming shortened V by 3 bases and J by 4 bases, and 15 bases separated the two germline ends. Germline assignment: CDR1 LNHDA and CDR2 SQIVND (reference sequence). CDR3 amino acids: CASSILSGPIYGYTF. Written as DNA, the CDR3 is TGTGCCAGTAGTATTTTATCGGGTCCGATCTATGGCTACACCTTC.

The chain joins TRBV6-6 to TRBJ1-2, with D perhaps matching TRBD1 (6 bases). Trimming cost V 0 bases and J 8 bases, with 19 bases left between them. CDR3 length: 16 amino acids. CDR1 and CDR2 from the germline V gene are MNHNY and SVGAGI (reference sequence). The CDR3: CASSYSRRRGSGGYTF. The CDR3 nucleotides read TGTGCCAGCAGTTACTCGAGAAGGAGGGGGTCGGGAGGCTACACCTTC.

CDR3 DNA: TGCGCCAGCAGCGCGGACCCTCGACCAGCCGCTGAAGCTTTCTTT. It translates to CASSADPRPAAEAFF. The V gene is TRBV5-1, the J gene TRBJ1-1; D is undetermined. This CDR3 comprises 15 residues. Germline V gene lookup returns CDR1 SGHRS and CDR2 YFSETQ. The V gene lost 4 bases and the J gene lost 6 bases, with 19 bases spanning the gap. Supplemented by reference TRBV5-1 and TRBJ1-1, the full variable domain reads KAGVTQTPRYLIKTRGQQVTLSCSPISGHRSVSWYQQTPGQGLQFLFEYFSETQRNKGNFPGRFSGRQFSNSRSEMNVSTLELGDSALYLCASSADPRPAAEAFFGQGTRLTVV.

The rearrangement links TRBV29-1 to TRBJ2-7, with D unresolved. Trimming cost V 4 bases and J 3 bases, with 10 bases left between them. Germline V gene data show CDR1 as SQVTM and CDR2 as ANQGSEA. This CDR3 comprises 12 residues. As DNA, the CDR3 is TGCAGCGTTGGCTCGTCAGGCTACGAGCAGTACTTC. It codes for CSVGSSGYEQYF.

The rearrangement joins TRBV28 to TRBJ2-1; possible D gene TRBD1, 6 bases. Germline CDR1 and CDR2: MDHEN and SYDVKM. This CDR3 is built from 15 residues. V gave up 2 bases and J gave up 7 bases, with 15 bases separating them. The CDR3 nucleotides read TGTGCCAGCAGTTTAATGTTTGGGGGCGGGAATGAGCAGTTCTTC. It translates to CASSLMFGGGNEQFF. Supplemented by reference TRBV28 and TRBJ2-1, the full variable domain reads DVKVTQSSRYLVKRTGEKVFLECVQDMDHENMFWYRQDPGLGLRLIYFSYDVKMKEKGDIPEGYSVSREKKERFSLILESASTNQTSMYLCASSLMFGGGNEQFFGPGTRLTVL.

The CDR3 nucleotides are TGTGCCAGCAGCTTAAGCTGGGCTGAGCAGTTCTTC. It codes for CASSLSWAEQFF. The rearrangement links TRBV7-2 to TRBJ2-1; D gene unclear. CDR1 SGHTA and CDR2 FQGNSA come from the germline V gene. CDR3 length equals 12 residues. Trimming stripped 2 bases from V and 9 bases from J, with 8 bases between.

This clone was seen more than once but under ten times. The rearrangement joins TRBV2 to TRBJ2-7, with 10 bases lining up with TRBD1. CDR1 is SNHLY and CDR2 is FYNNEI in the germline V gene. The CDR3 totals 15 residues. V trimming: 7 bases; J trimming: 2 bases; junction bases outside the gene matches: 8. The CDR3, as DNA: TGTGCCAGCACCGGGGGACAGGGGAACACCTACGAGCAGTACTTC. Encoded protein: CASTGGQGNTYEQYF.

This clone has just one count. The chain employs TRBV5-1 and TRBJ2-2, with D tentatively TRBD1 (6 bases). This CDR3 has 15 amino acids. V was cut by 2 bases and J by 1 base, with 9 bases left in between. CDR1 is SGHRS, CDR2 YFSETQ, per germline. For the CDR3, the DNA is TGCGCCAGCAGCTTTGGACAGCGGAACACCGGGGAGCTGTTTTTT. This encodes CASSFGQRNTGELFF.

To note about this clone: The identical CDR3 is also encoded by other nucleotide sequences in the sample. The chain recombines TRBV28 with TRBJ2-5; 7 bases map to TRBD1. V trimming: 3 bases; J trimming: 4 bases; junction bases outside the gene matches: 5. Germline assignment: CDR1 MDHEN and CDR2 SYDVKM. The CDR3 is 14 residues long. The DNA for the CDR3 is TGTGCCAGCAGTTTTGGACAGGCGAGAGAGACCCAGTACTTC. The encoded protein is CASSFGQARETQYF.

The gene calls are TRBV7-2 and TRBJ2-7; 8 bases align to TRBD2. The trim removed 5 bases at V and 2 bases at J, leaving 8 bases unmatched. CDR3 length equals 15 residues. CDR1 SGHTA and CDR2 FQGNSA come from the germline V gene. Written as DNA, the CDR3 is TGTGCCAGCAGCCCAAGCGGGAGATGGACCTACGAGCAGTACTTC. Its translation is CASSPSGRWTYEQYF.